A selection of T cell receptor beta chains follows, all from one sample in a study of shared clonotypes between healthy human individuals. This table comes from immunoSEQ multiplex PCR, and its TCRdb copy is limited to in-frame clones, with some not included. The repertoire includes millions of clones, approximately 93% of them detected once, and 0.35% to 0.45% sits in the top ten. The sequencing sample was made of naive CD4+ T cells from PBMCs. The receptor set was obtained from a young man in good health. Some clones in this sample may be carry-over from other donors' samples. CDR3s include the opening cysteine and the closing phenylalanine or tryptophan. The order of the fields is CDR3 length, D gene, clone size, V gene, J gene, CDR3 protein, CDR3 DNA. D genes are given only for firm matches. The size entry is marked missing in some rows and otherwise reads once, few, many or a size class.

len: 15
d_gene: TRBD1
abundance: -
v_gene: TRBV5-1
j_gene: TRBJ1-1
CDR3aa: CASSWVTGGITEAFF
CDR3nt: TGCGCCAGCAGCTGGGTAACAGGGGGCATCACTGAAGCTTTCTTT

len: 16
d_gene: TRBD1
abundance: -
v_gene: TRBV7-9
j_gene: TRBJ1-4
CDR3aa: CASSPRAGTGDEKLFF
CDR3nt: TGTGCCAGCAGCCCCAGGGCCGGGACAGGGGACGAAAAACTGTTTTTT

len: 15
d_gene: -
abundance: -
v_gene: TRBV30
j_gene: TRBJ1-2
CDR3aa: CAWSRKTVTNYGYTF
CDR3nt: TGTGCCTGGAGTCGTAAGACGGTCACTAACTATGGCTACACCTTC

len: 14
d_gene: TRBD2
abundance: -
v_gene: TRBV7-8
j_gene: TRBJ2-3
CDR3aa: CASSLGGFTDTQYF
CDR3nt: TGTGCCAGCAGCCTGGGGGGGTTCACAGATACGCAGTATTTT

len: 14
d_gene: -
abundance: -
v_gene: TRBV7-9
j_gene: TRBJ2-2
CDR3aa: CASSYQGSTGELFF
CDR3nt: TGTGCCAGCAGCTACCAGGGGAGCACCGGGGAGCTGTTTTTT

len: 15
d_gene: -
abundance: -
v_gene: TRBV4-2
j_gene: TRBJ2-7
CDR3aa: CASSPGASVLGEQYF
CDR3nt: TGTGCCAGCAGCCCAGGGGCTAGTGTGCTCGGCGAGCAGTACTTC

len: 14
d_gene: -
abundance: -
v_gene: TRBV2
j_gene: TRBJ2-1
CDR3aa: CASRGDTIHNEQFF
CDR3nt: TGTGCCAGCAGAGGGGACACAATCCACAATGAGCAGTTCTTC

len: 14
d_gene: TRBD1
abundance: -
v_gene: TRBV6-5
j_gene: TRBJ2-7
CDR3aa: CASSDGTVSYEQYF
CDR3nt: TGTGCCAGCAGTGACGGGACAGTCTCCTACGAGCAGTACTTC

len: 19
d_gene: TRBD2
abundance: once
v_gene: TRBV15
j_gene: TRBJ2-1
CDR3aa: CATSITAMRTSGGYNEQFF
CDR3nt: TGTGCCACCAGCATCACCGCGATGAGAACTAGCGGAGGGTACAATGAGCAGTTCTTC

len: 16
d_gene: TRBD2
abundance: -
v_gene: TRBV15
j_gene: TRBJ2-2
CDR3aa: CATSSSGGRDTGELFF
CDR3nt: TGTGCCACCAGCTCCTCAGGCGGGAGGGACACCGGGGAGCTGTTTTTT

len: 12
d_gene: -
abundance: -
v_gene: TRBV6-4
j_gene: TRBJ2-7
CDR3aa: CASSDSGGKQYF
CDR3nt: TGTGCCAGCAGTGACTCGGGCGGGAAGCAGTACTTC

len: 14
d_gene: TRBD1
abundance: -
v_gene: TRBV2
j_gene: TRBJ2-7
CDR3aa: CASSRDRGTYEQYF
CDR3nt: TGTGCCAGCAGTCGGGACAGGGGTACGTACGAGCAGTACTTC

len: 16
d_gene: TRBD1
abundance: -
v_gene: TRBV5-4
j_gene: TRBJ1-2
CDR3aa: CASSFASGQNNYGYTF
CDR3nt: TGTGCCAGCAGCTTCGCTTCGGGACAGAATAACTATGGCTACACCTTC

len: 17
d_gene: -
abundance: once
v_gene: TRBV25-1
j_gene: TRBJ1-2
CDR3aa: CASSDLVGEGVDYGYTF
CDR3nt: TGTGCCAGCAGTGACTTGGTAGGGGAAGGGGTTGACTATGGCTACACCTTC

len: 14
d_gene: -
abundance: -
v_gene: TRBV7-2
j_gene: TRBJ1-1
CDR3aa: CASSPARQSTEAFF
CDR3nt: TGTGCCAGCAGCCCCGCCAGACAGTCCACTGAAGCTTTCTTT

len: 14
d_gene: -
abundance: -
v_gene: TRBV6-5
j_gene: TRBJ1-1
CDR3aa: CASSYPGLGTEAFF
CDR3nt: TGTGCCAGCAGTTACCCAGGATTGGGCACTGAAGCTTTCTTT

len: 16
d_gene: -
abundance: -
v_gene: TRBV11-3
j_gene: TRBJ2-3
CDR3aa: CASSPSGLAAQDTQYF
CDR3nt: TGTGCCAGCAGCCCCTCAGGGTTAGCGGCACAGGATACGCAGTATTTT

len: 16
d_gene: TRBD1
abundance: -
v_gene: TRBV5-1
j_gene: TRBJ2-2
CDR3aa: CASSLRQGFNTGELFF
CDR3nt: TGCGCCAGCAGCTTGAGACAGGGGTTTAACACCGGGGAGCTGTTTTTT

len: 15
d_gene: TRBD1
abundance: -
v_gene: TRBV28
j_gene: TRBJ2-7
CDR3aa: CASSSQRDRAHEQYF
CDR3nt: TGTGCCAGCAGTTCTCAACGGGACAGGGCCCACGAGCAGTACTTC

len: 15
d_gene: -
abundance: -
v_gene: TRBV7-9
j_gene: TRBJ1-4
CDR3aa: CASSPPALGNEKLFF
CDR3nt: TGTGCCAGCAGCCCCCCGGCGTTGGGGAATGAAAAACTGTTTTTT

len: 16
d_gene: TRBD2
abundance: -
v_gene: TRBV7-3
j_gene: TRBJ2-2
CDR3aa: CASRPGTSGPGGELFF
CDR3nt: TGTGCCAGCAGACCCGGGACTAGCGGTCCGGGGGGGGAGCTGTTTTTT

len: 16
d_gene: -
abundance: -
v_gene: TRBV5-1
j_gene: TRBJ2-3
CDR3aa: CASSSPSVLMEDTQYF
CDR3nt: TGCGCCAGCAGCTCTCCGAGTGTGTTGATGGAGGATACGCAGTATTTT

len: 14
d_gene: -
abundance: -
v_gene: TRBV18
j_gene: TRBJ2-5
CDR3aa: CASSPQSSQETQYF
CDR3nt: TGTGCCAGCTCACCGCAGAGTTCCCAAGAGACCCAGTACTTC

len: 14
d_gene: -
abundance: -
v_gene: TRBV6-5
j_gene: TRBJ2-1
CDR3aa: CASSRPGGSNEQFF
CDR3nt: TGTGCCAGCAGCCGACCAGGGGGGAGCAATGAGCAGTTCTTC

len: 13
d_gene: -
abundance: -
v_gene: TRBV6-1
j_gene: TRBJ2-7
CDR3aa: CASDRDTSYEQYF
CDR3nt: TGTGCCAGCGACCGGGACACTTCCTACGAGCAGTACTTC

len: 13
d_gene: TRBD1
abundance: once
v_gene: TRBV6-1
j_gene: TRBJ2-1
CDR3aa: CASRTGGSNEQFF
CDR3nt: TGTGCCAGCAGAACAGGGGGCTCTAATGAGCAGTTCTTC

len: 14
d_gene: -
abundance: once
v_gene: TRBV5-1
j_gene: TRBJ2-7
CDR3aa: CASSLTGPGYEQYF
CDR3nt: TGCGCCAGCAGCTTGACCGGACCGGGCTACGAGCAGTACTTC

len: 16
d_gene: TRBD2
abundance: -
v_gene: TRBV6-4
j_gene: TRBJ2-3
CDR3aa: CASSDSPSGLPDTQYF
CDR3nt: TGTGCCAGCAGTGACTCCCCTAGCGGGCTTCCAGATACGCAGTATTTT

len: 12
d_gene: -
abundance: -
v_gene: TRBV11-2
j_gene: TRBJ2-1
CDR3aa: CASSRGRNEQFF
CDR3nt: TGTGCCAGCAGCCGTGGGCGCAATGAGCAGTTCTTC

len: 15
d_gene: -
abundance: -
v_gene: TRBV9
j_gene: TRBJ2-1
CDR3aa: CASSVLAQAYNEQFF
CDR3nt: TGTGCCAGCAGCGTACTAGCCCAAGCCTACAATGAGCAGTTCTTC